The clone carrying this T cell receptor beta chain was seen a single time. Its antigen remains unidentified. Profiled with immunoSEQ multiplex PCR; TCRdb holds only in-frame clones, not every one. The sample lists 40,000 to 55,000 clones; around 82% were seen once. This sample was taken from a study of T cell responses to AZD1222 COVID-19 vaccine. Study summary: Samples with a second dose at about 4 or about 12 weeks were pooled together.

Study outcomes and limitations: Seropositivity was recorded at baseline in only six AZD1222 recipients. A mostly white British donor set with more females was recruited, and clonal diversity was possibly underestimated. Targets within unmutated variant regions were reportedly found for nearly half of spike-specific TCRs.

The TCR comes from an adult in good health. Sequencing was performed on peripheral blood, taken on day 0 of AZD1222 vaccination.

DNA for the CDR3: TGTGCCACCAGTGAAGGACACAACTATGGCTACACCTTC. It encodes CATSEGHNYGYTF. The genes are TRBV24-1 and TRBJ1-2; tentative D call: TRBD1 (5 bases). The V end lost 4 bases, the J end lost 2 bases, and 7 bases lay between the germline ends. The germline V gene encodes CDR1 KGHDR and CDR2 SFDVKD. The CDR3 contains 13 residues.